This TCR beta chain is from a study of blood T cell repertoires in COVID-19. Overall study: Acute and convalescent COVID-19 specimens originated in the United States, Italy and Spain. T cells, B-cell-depleted T cells, or PBMCs supplied cDNA or gDNA.

Germline V lookup: CDR1 MNHEY, CDR2 SMNVEV (reference sequence). This CDR3 has 15 residues. Trimming took 6 bases from V and 2 from J; bases not matched to a gene: 5. Living in about 25 US areas, the participants were between roughly 18 and 89 years of age. Original handling: Estimated nucleated cell counts came from reference gene primer amplification. Libraries were prepared by immunoSEQ multiplex PCR; TCRdb keeps only in-frame clonotypes and omits some of them. V and J calls and clone size come straight from that table; D and trimming were deduced from the DNA. The table has about 170,000 clones, about four fifths seen once.

J is TRBJ2-2 and V is TRBV27, with TRBD1 matching 8 bases. Material: PBMCs or T cells enriched from blood (not recorded which). The TCR originated in a man aged 45-65 years who had recovered from COVID-19. This CDR3 is CASRLQGANTGELFF. CDR3 nucleotides: TGTGCCAGCAGACTGCAGGGGGCCAACACCGGGGAGCTGTTTTTT.